Shown below are 20 T cell receptor beta chains from a single sample sequenced in a study of response to subunit inactivated influenza vaccine. MiXCR, run by TCRdb on the RT-PCR reads, gives a single entry per CDR3 protein. Here the sample spans around 570,000 distinct CDR3 sequences, approximately 10% being singletons. The same data also contributed to another study, on T cells expressing NK-cell markers. That work states: 5'RACE template switching with UMIs produced the TCR beta cDNA.

The sequences come from PBMCs from blood, collected on the day of vaccination. These receptors all come from a man aged 50 to 60 who received an inactivated influenza vaccine.

In its sample, this clonotype was seen many times. A junction boundary mismatches the germline segment, possibly from a read error. This rearrangement joins TRBV12-3 or TRBV12-4 to TRBJ2-2, with D hard to call. This CDR3 spans 12 amino acids. Written as DNA, the CDR3 is TGTGCCAGCAGTTTTTCGGTCTTGGCAGGCTCTTTT. Translated: CASSFSVLAGSF.

In this sample, this clonotype turned up many times. The genes are TRBV7-9 and TRBJ1-2, with 8 bases identical to TRBD1. V gave up 6 bases and J gave up 10 bases; unmatched junction bases: 13. Per germline, CDR1 SEHNR and CDR2 FQNEAQ (reference sequence). The CDR3 runs 14 residues. Written as DNA, the CDR3 is TGTGCCAGCAGATTCCAGGGGGCACAGGCCTACTACACCTTC. This encodes CASRFQGAQAYYTF.

There are a few counts of this clonotype. The V call is TRBV4-2, the J call TRBJ1-3; D gene unclear. Trimming pared 0 bases from V and 3 bases from J, leaving 6 bases between. This CDR3 is 14 amino acids long. Germline V lookup: CDR1 LGHNA, CDR2 YNFKEQ. In DNA, the CDR3 is TGTGCCAGCAGCCAAGAGGGAGGTGGAAACACCATATATTTT. This encodes CASSQEGGGNTIYF.

The rearrangement uses TRBV29-1 and TRBJ2-1, with a possible D match to TRBD2 (6 bases). The CDR3 totals 16 residues. Per germline, CDR1 SQVTM and CDR2 ANQGSEA. Trimming took off 2 bases at V and 1 base at J, with 15 bases between the two ends. The CDR3 nucleotides are TGCAGCGTTGAAATCATTGGGGGGAATTCCTACAATGAGCAGTTCTTC. Its translation: CSVEIIGGNSYNEQFF.

This clonotype was detected a few times. The J gene is TRBJ2-1, the V gene TRBV25-1; D perhaps matches TRBD1 (6 bases). V was clipped by 6 bases and J by 0 bases, with 12 bases between them. This CDR3 is 15 amino acids long. The germline CDR1 and CDR2 sequences are MGHDK and SYGVNS. CDR3: CASRDSQSSYNEQFF. The CDR3 coding sequence is TGTGCCAGCAGGGACAGTCAAAGCTCCTACAATGAGCAGTTCTTC. The variable domain in full, with the rest retrieved from reference TRBV25-1 and TRBJ2-1, is EADIYQTPRYLVIGTGKKITLECSQTMGHDKMYWYQQDPGMELHLIHYSYGVNSTEKGDLSSESTVSRIRTEHFPLTLESARPSHTSQYLCASRDSQSSYNEQFFGPGTRLTVL.

This clonotype occurred many times. The chain employs TRBV7-2 and TRBJ2-2, with 9 bases that match TRBD2. The CDR3 has 15 amino acids. Germline V gene data show CDR1 as SGHTA and CDR2 as FQGNSA. J lost 6 bases, V lost 3 bases, and 5 bases had no gene match. CDR3 amino acids: CASSFTTSGAGELFF. In DNA, the CDR3 is TGTGCCAGCAGCTTCACGACTAGCGGTGCCGGGGAGCTGTTTTTT.

This clonotype has just a few counts. The rearrangement links TRBV10-3 to TRBJ2-7, with D perhaps given as TRBD1 or TRBD2 (5 bases each). Trimming took off 3 bases at V and 4 bases at J, with 16 bases between the two ends. The CDR3 is 15 amino acids. Germline lookup yields CDR1 ENHRY and CDR2 SYGVKD. In DNA, the CDR3 is TGTGCCATCAGTGAAAGAGGGGCAACTGGATACGAGCAGTACTTC. Translating it yields CAISERGATGYEQYF.

This clonotype appeared a few times. The chain recombines TRBV11-3 with TRBJ2-2; D is perhaps TRBD2 (6 bases). Germline CDR1 is SGHNT and CDR2 is YENEEA. CDR3 length: 15 amino acids. V lost 6 bases and J lost 2, with 13 bases in between. CDR3 loop: CASSPGTQNTGELFF. CDR3 nucleotides: TGTGCCAGCAGTCCCGGGACTCAAAACACCGGGGAGCTGTTTTTT. The full variable domain, in which reference TRBV11-3 and TRBJ2-2 provide the parts outside the CDR3, is EAGVVQSPRYKIIEKKQPVAFWCNPISGHNTLYWYLQNLGQGPELLIRYENEEAVDDSQLPKDRFSAERLKGVDSTLKIQPAELGDSAVYLCASSPGTQNTGELFFGEGSRLTVL.

The chain is built from TRBV7-8 and TRBJ2-7; TRBD1 matches at 10 bases. The CDR3 extends over 16 amino acids. Trimming took 3 bases from V and 4 from J; bases not matched to a gene: 9. Germline V lookup: CDR1 SGHVS, CDR2 FQNEAQ. The CDR3 DNA is TGTGCCAGCAGCTTGATCTTTCGACAGGGGGCTTACGAGCAGTACTTC. As protein: CASSLIFRQGAYEQYF.

This clonotype was detected ten times or more. This chain links TRBV7-2 with TRBJ2-5, with D perhaps matching TRBD2 (6 bases). The germline V and J ends were trimmed by 5 bases and 6 bases, with 10 bases remaining between them. CDR1 and CDR2 (germline): SGHTA, FQGNSA. The CDR3 has 12 residues. The CDR3 nucleotides read TGTGCCAGCAGCCACGGCGGGAAGACCCAGTACTTC. This gives the protein CASSHGGKTQYF.

This clonotype appeared a few times. This chain links TRBV6-1 with TRBJ1-5; 9 bases fit TRBD1. Trimming at V came to 0 bases and at J to 6 bases, leaving 3 bases not matched to a gene. Germline loops: CDR1 MNHNS, CDR2 SASEGT. The CDR3 sequence is 15 residues long. CDR3 region: CASSEADRGPQPQHF. CDR3 bases: TGTGCCAGCAGTGAAGCGGACAGGGGTCCTCAGCCCCAGCATTTT.

J is TRBJ2-7 and V is TRBV7-2; D is possibly TRBD1 or TRBD2 (6 bases each). V was trimmed by 2 bases and J by 7 bases, leaving 12 bases between them. The germline V gene encodes CDR1 SGHTA and CDR2 FQGNSA. The CDR3 is 13 amino acids. The CDR3 loop reads CASSLLARGEQYF. In DNA, the CDR3 is TGTGCCAGCAGCTTACTAGCGAGGGGGGAGCAGTACTTC.

The gene calls are TRBV5-6 and TRBJ2-2; 10 positions agree with TRBD2. Trimming took 0 bases from V and 3 from J; bases not matched to a gene: 5. The CDR3 has 17 amino acids. The germline gives CDR1 SGHDT, CDR2 YYEEEE. CDR3 DNA sequence: TGTGCCAGCAGCTTGGTGGGACTAGCGACGTACACCGGGGAGCTGTTTTTT. Translated: CASSLVGLATYTGELFF.

This clonotype was recorded many times. The chain carries TRBV12-3 or TRBV12-4 and TRBJ2-5, with 7 bases aligning to TRBD2. V lost 2 bases and J lost 1; bases outside the gene matches: 7. The CDR3 runs 16 residues. The CDR3 here is CASSLPRLASQETQYF. CDR3 DNA: TGTGCCAGCAGTTTACCGAGACTAGCTTCCCAAGAGACCCAGTACTTC.

The chain uses TRBV29-1 and TRBJ2-1, with no clear D. The V gene lost 6 bases and the J gene lost 6 bases, with 12 bases spanning the gap. The CDR3 is 12 residues long. CDR1 is SQVTM and CDR2 is ANQGSEA in the germline V gene. The CDR3 DNA sequence: TGCAGCGTCGATAGACCAGGCAATGAGCAGTTCTTC. Translating gives CSVDRPGNEQFF.

The V gene is TRBV2, the J gene TRBJ2-1; D call uncertain. Germline V gene lookup returns CDR1 SNHLY and CDR2 FYNNEI. V was shortened by 8 bases and J by 0 bases, with 11 bases between the two germline ends. This CDR3 contains 14 residues. DNA of the CDR3: TGTGCCAGCTGGGCAGGAAGCTCCTACAATGAGCAGTTCTTC. This gives the protein CASWAGSSYNEQFF.

This clonotype was counted many times. The gene calls are TRBV29-1 and TRBJ2-2, with TRBD2 matching over 15 bases. V shed 4 bases and J 6 bases; nucleotides not matched to a gene: 0. The CDR3 is made up of 14 amino acids. Germline CDR1 SQVTM, CDR2 ANQGSEA. CDR3 DNA sequence: TGCAGCGTTGGGACTAGCGGGAGGGCCGGGGAGCTGTTTTTT. As protein: CSVGTSGRAGELFF.

This clonotype was seen more than once but under ten times. This chain connects TRBV6-2 or TRBV6-3 to TRBJ2-1; D not certain. Germline V gene lookup returns CDR1 MNHEY and CDR2 SVGEGT. The CDR3 totals 17 residues. V dropped 0 bases and J dropped 0 bases, with 12 bases sitting between them. The CDR3 is CASSYSLEESSYNEQFF. CDR3 nucleotide sequence: TGTGCCAGCAGTTACTCGCTCGAGGAGAGCTCCTACAATGAGCAGTTCTTC.

This clonotype has ten or more counts. The chain is built from TRBV12-3 or TRBV12-4 and TRBJ2-3; D remains ambiguous. The CDR3 covers 15 residues. V was shortened by 4 bases and J by 2 bases, with 13 bases between the two germline ends. CDR3 DNA: TGTGCCAGCAGTTCCGGGCCTACCATCACAGATACGCAGTATTTT. This gives the protein CASSSGPTITDTQYF.

This clonotype was counted once. J is TRBJ2-4 and V is TRBV6-2 or TRBV6-3, with 7 positions matching TRBD1. CDR3 length equals 13 residues. With V trimmed by 7 bases and J by 8 bases, 8 bases remained unmatched. Per the germline V gene, CDR1 is MNHEY and CDR2 is SVGEGT. The CDR3 region is CASKEGGVDIQYF. CDR3 in DNA: TGTGCCAGCAAGGAAGGGGGCGTTGACATTCAGTACTTC.